The clone carrying this T cell receptor (beta chain) showed up just a few times. Its antigen is as yet unknown. This sample is part of a study of cytomegalovirus exposure and HLA in healthy donors. Germline V CDR1 and CDR2: SQVTM, ANQGSEA. V dropped 3 bases and J dropped 2; count of bases not matched to a gene: 5. This CDR3 contains 15 residues. General study results and limits: Owing to their indistinguishability, certain V segments, notably TRBV6-2 and TRBV6-3, were excluded.

The PCR ran on 60 Vbeta and 13 Jbeta primers. Method: immunoSEQ multiplex PCR; TCRdb's copy keeps in-frame clones and lacks some. The sample lists roughly 100,000 clones; approximately 9% were seen once. The sequenced sample was PBMCs. This receptor was identified in a man between 50 and 59 years old in good health and CMV-seropositive. The chain has TRBV29-1 and TRBJ2-3; 10 bases match TRBD2. The CDR3 nucleotides read TGCAGCGTTGAGTTGCTAGCGGGAGTCACAGATACGCAGTATTTT. It yields the protein CSVELLAGVTDTQYF.